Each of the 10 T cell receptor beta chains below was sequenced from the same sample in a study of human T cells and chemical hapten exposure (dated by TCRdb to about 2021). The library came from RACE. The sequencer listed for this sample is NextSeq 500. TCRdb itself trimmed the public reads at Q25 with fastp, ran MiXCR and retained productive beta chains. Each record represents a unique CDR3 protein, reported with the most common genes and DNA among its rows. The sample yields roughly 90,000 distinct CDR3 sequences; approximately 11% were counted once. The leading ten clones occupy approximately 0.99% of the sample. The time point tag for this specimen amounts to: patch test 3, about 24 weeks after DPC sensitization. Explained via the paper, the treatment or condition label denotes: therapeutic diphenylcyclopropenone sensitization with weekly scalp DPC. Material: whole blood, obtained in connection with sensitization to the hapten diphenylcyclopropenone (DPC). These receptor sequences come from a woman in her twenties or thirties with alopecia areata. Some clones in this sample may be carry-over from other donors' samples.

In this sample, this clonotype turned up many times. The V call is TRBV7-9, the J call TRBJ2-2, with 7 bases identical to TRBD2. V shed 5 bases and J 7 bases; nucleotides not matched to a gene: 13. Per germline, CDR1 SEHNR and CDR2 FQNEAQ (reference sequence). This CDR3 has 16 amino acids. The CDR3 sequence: CASSRSPSGAGGELFF. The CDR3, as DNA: TGTGCCAGCAGCCGTTCTCCAAGCGGGGCAGGCGGGGAGCTGTTTTTT.

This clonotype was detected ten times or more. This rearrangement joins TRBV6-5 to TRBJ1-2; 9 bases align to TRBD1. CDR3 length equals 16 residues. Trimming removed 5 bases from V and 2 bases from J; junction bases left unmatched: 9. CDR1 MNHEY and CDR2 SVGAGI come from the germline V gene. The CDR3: CASSDGTGSGNYGYTF. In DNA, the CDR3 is TGTGCCAGCAGTGACGGGACAGGGTCCGGCAACTATGGCTACACCTTC.

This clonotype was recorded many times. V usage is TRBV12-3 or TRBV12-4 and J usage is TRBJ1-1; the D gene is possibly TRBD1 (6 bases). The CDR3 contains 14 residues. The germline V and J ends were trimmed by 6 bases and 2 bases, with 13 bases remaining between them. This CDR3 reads CASSQDRLNTEAFF. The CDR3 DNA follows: TGTGCCAGCAGCCAGGACAGACTAAACACTGAAGCTTTCTTT.

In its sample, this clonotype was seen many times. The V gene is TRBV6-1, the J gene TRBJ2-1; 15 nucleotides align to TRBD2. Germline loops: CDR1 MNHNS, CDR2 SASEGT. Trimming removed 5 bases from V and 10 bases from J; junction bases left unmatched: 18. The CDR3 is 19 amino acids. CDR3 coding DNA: TGTGCCAGCAGTCAGCTCCAAATCCCCGGGACTAGCGGGGGGAAGGAGCAGTTCTTC. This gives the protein CASSQLQIPGTSGGKEQFF.

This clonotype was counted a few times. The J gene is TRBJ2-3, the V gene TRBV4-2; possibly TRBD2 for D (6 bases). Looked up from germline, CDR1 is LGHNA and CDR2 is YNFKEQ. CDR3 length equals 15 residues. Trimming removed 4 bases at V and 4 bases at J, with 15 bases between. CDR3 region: CASSPEEGSADTQYF. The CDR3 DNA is TGTGCCAGCAGCCCGGAGGAGGGTTCGGCAGATACGCAGTATTTT.

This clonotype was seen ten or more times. The CDR3 is CASSIGLAVEQFF. CDR3 nucleotides: TGTGCCAGCAGCATAGGACTAGCGGTTGAGCAGTTCTTC. The V call is TRBV2, the J call TRBJ2-1; 10 bases align to TRBD2. Germline V CDR1 and CDR2: SNHLY, FYNNEI. CDR3 length: 13 amino acids. V lost 6 bases, J lost 9 bases, and 5 bases stayed unmatched. The variable domain in full, completed from reference TRBV2 and TRBJ2-1, reads EPEVTQTPSHQVTQMGQEVILRCVPISNHLYFYWYRQILGQKVEFLVSFYNNEISEKSEIFDDQFSVERPDGSNFTLKIRSTKLEDSAMYFCASSIGLAVEQFFGPGTRLTVL.

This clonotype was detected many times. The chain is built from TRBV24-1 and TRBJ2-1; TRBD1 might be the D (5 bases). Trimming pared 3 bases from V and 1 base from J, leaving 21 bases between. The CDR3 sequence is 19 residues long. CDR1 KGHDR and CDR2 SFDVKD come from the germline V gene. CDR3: CATSDPAGRVDGSYNEQFF. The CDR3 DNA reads TGTGCCACCAGTGATCCCGCCGGCAGGGTTGACGGGTCCTACAATGAGCAGTTCTTC.

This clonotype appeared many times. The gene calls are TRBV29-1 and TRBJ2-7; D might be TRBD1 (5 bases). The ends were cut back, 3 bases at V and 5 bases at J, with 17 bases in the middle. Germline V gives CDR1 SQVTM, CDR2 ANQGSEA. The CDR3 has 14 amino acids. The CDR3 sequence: CSVEGPGEQDEQYF. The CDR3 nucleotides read TGCAGCGTTGAGGGGCCAGGTGAGCAGGACGAGCAGTACTTC.

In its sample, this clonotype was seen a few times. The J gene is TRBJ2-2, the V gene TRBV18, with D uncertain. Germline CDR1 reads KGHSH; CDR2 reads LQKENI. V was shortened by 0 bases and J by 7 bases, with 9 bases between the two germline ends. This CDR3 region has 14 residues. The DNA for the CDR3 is TGTGCCAGCTCACCACCCTCGTTGGGCGGGGAGCTGTTTTTT. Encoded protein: CASSPPSLGGELFF.

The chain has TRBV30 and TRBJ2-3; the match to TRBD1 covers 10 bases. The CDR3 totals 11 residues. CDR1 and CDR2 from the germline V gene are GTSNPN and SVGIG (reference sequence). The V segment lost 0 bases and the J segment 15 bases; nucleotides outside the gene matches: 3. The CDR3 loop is CAWSVGTGEYF. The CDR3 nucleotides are TGTGCCTGGAGTGTAGGGACAGGGGAATATTTT.